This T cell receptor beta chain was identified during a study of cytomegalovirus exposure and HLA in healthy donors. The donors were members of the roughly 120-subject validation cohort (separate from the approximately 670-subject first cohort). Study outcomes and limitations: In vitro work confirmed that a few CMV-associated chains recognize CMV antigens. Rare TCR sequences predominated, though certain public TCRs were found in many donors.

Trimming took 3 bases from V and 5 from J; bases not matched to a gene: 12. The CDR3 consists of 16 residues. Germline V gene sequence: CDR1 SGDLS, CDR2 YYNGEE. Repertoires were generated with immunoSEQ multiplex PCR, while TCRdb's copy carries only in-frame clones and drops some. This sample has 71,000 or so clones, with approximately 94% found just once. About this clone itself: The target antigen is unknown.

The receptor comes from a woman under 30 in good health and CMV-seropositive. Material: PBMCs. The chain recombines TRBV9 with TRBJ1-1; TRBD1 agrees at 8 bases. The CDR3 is CASSAPAQGARTEAFF. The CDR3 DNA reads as TGTGCCAGCAGCGCCCCTGCCCAGGGGGCACGTACTGAAGCTTTCTTT.